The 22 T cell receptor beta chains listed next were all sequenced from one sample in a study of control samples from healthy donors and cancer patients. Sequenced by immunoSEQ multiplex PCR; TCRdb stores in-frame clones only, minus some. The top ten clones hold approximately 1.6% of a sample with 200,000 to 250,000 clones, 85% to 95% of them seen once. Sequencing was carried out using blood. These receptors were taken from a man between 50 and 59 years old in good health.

The CDR3 DNA reads as TGTGCCAGCAGCCTCCCCGGGACAGGGGGTACCGAGCAGTACTTC. Protein product: CASSLPGTGGTEQYF. This chain uses TRBV28 with TRBJ2-7, with 11 bases lining up with TRBD1. V lost 6 bases, J lost 6 bases, and 10 bases stayed unmatched. Germline V gene lookup returns CDR1 MDHEN and CDR2 SYDVKM. The CDR3 runs to 15 residues.

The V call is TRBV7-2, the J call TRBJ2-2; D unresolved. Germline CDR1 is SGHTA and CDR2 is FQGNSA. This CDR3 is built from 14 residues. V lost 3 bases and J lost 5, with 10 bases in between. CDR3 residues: CASSFSWETGELFF. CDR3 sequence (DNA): TGTGCCAGCAGCTTCAGTTGGGAAACCGGGGAGCTGTTTTTT.

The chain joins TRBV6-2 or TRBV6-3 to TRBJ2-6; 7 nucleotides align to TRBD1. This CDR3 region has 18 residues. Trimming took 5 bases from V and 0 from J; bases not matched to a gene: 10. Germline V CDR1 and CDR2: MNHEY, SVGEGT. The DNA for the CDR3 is TGTGCCAGCAGTCCCCTTGACAGGGCTAGCTCTGGGGCCAACGTCCTGACTTTC. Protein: CASSPLDRASSGANVLTF.

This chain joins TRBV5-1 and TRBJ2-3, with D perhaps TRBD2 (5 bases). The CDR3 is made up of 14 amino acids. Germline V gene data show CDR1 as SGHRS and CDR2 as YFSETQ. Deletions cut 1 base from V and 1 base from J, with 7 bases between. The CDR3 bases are TGCGCCAGCAGCTTGAACGGGGGCACAGATACGCAGTATTTT. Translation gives CASSLNGGTDTQYF.

The CDR3 DNA follows: TGTGCCAGCAGCAAACCAGGCACAGATACGCAGTATTTT. Translating it yields CASSKPGTDTQYF. The chain combines TRBV28 with TRBJ2-3; D unclear. Germline assignment: CDR1 MDHEN and CDR2 SYDVKM. This CDR3 spans 13 amino acids. Trimming stripped 6 bases from V and 1 base from J, with 8 bases between. Filled out from reference TRBV28 and TRBJ2-3, the complete variable domain reads DVKVTQSSRYLVKRTGEKVFLECVQDMDHENMFWYRQDPGLGLRLIYFSYDVKMKEKGDIPEGYSVSREKKERFSLILESASTNQTSMYLCASSKPGTDTQYFGPGTRLTVL.

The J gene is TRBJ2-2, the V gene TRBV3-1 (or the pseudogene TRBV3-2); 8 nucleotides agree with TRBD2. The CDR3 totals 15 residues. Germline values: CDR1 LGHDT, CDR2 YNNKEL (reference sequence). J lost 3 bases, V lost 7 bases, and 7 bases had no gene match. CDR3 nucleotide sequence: TGTGCCAGCACCCCCCGGGGGGGGGACACCGGGGAGCTGTTTTTT. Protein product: CASTPRGGDTGELFF.

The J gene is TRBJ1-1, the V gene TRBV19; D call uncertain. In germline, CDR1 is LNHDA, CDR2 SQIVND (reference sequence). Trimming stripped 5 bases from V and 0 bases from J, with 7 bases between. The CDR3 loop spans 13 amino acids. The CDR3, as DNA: TGTGCCAGTAGTGCTAGGGTGAACACTGAAGCTTTCTTT. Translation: CASSARVNTEAFF.

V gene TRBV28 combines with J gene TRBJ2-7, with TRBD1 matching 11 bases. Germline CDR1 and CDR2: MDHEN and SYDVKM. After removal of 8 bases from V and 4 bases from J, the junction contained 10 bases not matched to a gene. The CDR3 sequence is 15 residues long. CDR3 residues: CASLTPGQGDYEQYF. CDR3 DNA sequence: TGTGCCAGCTTGACTCCGGGACAGGGGGATTACGAGCAGTACTTC. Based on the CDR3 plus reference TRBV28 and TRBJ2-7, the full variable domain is DVKVTQSSRYLVKRTGEKVFLECVQDMDHENMFWYRQDPGLGLRLIYFSYDVKMKEKGDIPEGYSVSREKKERFSLILESASTNQTSMYLCASLTPGQGDYEQYFGPGTRLTVT.

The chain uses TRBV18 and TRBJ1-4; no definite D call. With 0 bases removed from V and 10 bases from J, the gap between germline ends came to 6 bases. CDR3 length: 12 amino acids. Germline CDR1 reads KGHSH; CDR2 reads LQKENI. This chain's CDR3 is CASSPPGRKLFF. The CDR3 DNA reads TGTGCCAGCTCACCACCAGGGAGAAAACTGTTTTTT. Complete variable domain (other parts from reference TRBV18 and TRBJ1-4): NAGVMQNPRHLVRRRGQEARLRCSPMKGHSHVYWYRQLPEEGLKFMVYLQKENIIDESGMPKERFSAEFPKEGPSILRIQQVVRGDSAAYFCASSPPGRKLFFGSGTQLSVL.

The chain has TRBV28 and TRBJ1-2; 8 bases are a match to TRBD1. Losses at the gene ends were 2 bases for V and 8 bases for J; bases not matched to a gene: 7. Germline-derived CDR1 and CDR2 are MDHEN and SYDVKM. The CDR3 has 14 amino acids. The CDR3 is CASSLRGRGLGYTF. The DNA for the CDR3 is TGTGCCAGCAGTTTAAGAGGCAGGGGGCTCGGCTACACCTTC.

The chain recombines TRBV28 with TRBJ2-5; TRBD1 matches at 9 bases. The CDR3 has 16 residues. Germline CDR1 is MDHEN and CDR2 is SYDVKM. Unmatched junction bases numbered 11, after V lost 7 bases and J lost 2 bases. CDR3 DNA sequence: TGTGCCAGCACCCCGACCGGGACAGGGATTCAAGAGACCCAGTACTTC. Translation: CASTPTGTGIQETQYF.

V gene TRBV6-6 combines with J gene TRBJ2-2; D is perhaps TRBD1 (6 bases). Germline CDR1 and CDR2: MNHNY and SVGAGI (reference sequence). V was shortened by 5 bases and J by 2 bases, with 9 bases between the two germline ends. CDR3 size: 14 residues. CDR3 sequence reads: CASSTGTNTGELFF. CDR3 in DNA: TGTGCCAGCAGTACCGGGACAAACACCGGGGAGCTGTTTTTT.

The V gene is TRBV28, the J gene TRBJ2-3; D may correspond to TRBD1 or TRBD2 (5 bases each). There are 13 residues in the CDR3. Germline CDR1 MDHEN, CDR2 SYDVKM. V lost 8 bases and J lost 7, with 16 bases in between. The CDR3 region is CASGLGTPHTQYF. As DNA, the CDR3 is TGTGCCAGCGGACTCGGGACCCCCCATACGCAGTATTTT.

CDR3 amino acids: CASSIPGQGASRGYTF. CDR3 coding DNA: TGTGCCAGTAGTATCCCGGGACAGGGGGCAAGTCGTGGCTACACCTTC. The gene calls are TRBV19 and TRBJ1-2, with TRBD1 identical over 12 bases. This CDR3 region has 16 residues. With V trimmed by 3 bases and J by 7 bases, 9 bases remained unmatched. Germline V gene data show CDR1 as LNHDA and CDR2 as SQIVND (reference sequence).

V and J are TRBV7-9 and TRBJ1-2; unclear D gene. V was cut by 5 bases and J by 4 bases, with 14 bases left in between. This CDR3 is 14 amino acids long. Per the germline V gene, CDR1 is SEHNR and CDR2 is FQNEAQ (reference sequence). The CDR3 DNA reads TGTGCCAGCAGCCCCCTTGGGCAGTCCTATGGCTACACCTTC. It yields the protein CASSPLGQSYGYTF.

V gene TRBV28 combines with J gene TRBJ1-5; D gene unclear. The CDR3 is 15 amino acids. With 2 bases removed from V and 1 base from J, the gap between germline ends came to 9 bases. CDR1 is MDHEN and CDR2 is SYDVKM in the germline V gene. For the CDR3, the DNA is TGTGCCAGCAGTTTAACTGAAAGGAGCAATCAGCCCCAGCATTTT. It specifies CASSLTERSNQPQHF.

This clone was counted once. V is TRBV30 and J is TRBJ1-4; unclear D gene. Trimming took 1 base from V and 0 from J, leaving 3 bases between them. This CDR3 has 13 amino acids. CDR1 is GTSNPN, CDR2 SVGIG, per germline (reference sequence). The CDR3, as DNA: TGTGCCTGGAGTGGTGCAACTAATGAAAAACTGTTTTTT. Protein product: CAWSGATNEKLFF.

The CDR3 DNA reads as TGTGCCAGCAGTCCCTCCCCCCAGTACTTC. Translating it yields CASSPSPQYF. The chain has TRBV27 and TRBJ2-5; D gene uncertain. V lost 5 bases and J lost 9, with 7 bases in between. CDR3 length: 10 amino acids. The germline CDR1 and CDR2 sequences are MNHEY and SMNVEV (reference sequence).

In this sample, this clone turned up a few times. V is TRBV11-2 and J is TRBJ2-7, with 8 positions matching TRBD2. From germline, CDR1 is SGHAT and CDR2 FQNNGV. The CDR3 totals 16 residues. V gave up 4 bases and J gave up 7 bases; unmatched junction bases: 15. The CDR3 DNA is TGTGCCAGCAGCTCCGGGGGAAGCGGGGGACTTGTAGAGCAGTACTTC. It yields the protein CASSSGGSGGLVEQYF.

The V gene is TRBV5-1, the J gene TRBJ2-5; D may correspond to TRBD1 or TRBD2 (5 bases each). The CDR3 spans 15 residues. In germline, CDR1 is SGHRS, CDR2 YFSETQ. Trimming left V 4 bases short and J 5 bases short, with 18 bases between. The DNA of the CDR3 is TGCGCCAGCAGCAGTATGGGGGAGTCATACGAGACCCAGTACTTC. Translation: CASSSMGESYETQYF.

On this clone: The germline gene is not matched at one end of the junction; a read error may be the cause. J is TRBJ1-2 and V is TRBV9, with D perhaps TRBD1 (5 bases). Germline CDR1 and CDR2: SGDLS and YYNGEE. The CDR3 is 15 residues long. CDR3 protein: CASGVEGLGDYGYTF. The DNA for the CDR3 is TGTGCCAGCGGCGTAGAGGGCCTGGGGGACTATGGCTACACCTTC.

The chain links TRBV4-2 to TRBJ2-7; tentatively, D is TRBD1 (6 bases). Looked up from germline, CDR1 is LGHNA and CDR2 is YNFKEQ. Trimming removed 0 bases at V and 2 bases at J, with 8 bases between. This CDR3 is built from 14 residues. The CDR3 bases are TGTGCCAGCAGCCAAGATGAGGGGGCCTACGAGCAGTACTTC. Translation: CASSQDEGAYEQYF.